This TCR beta chain came from a study of beta chain features in type 1 diabetes. This clone was seen only a few times. Its target is unknown. Germline CDR1 is MNHEY and CDR2 is SVGAGI. V was pared by 0 bases and J by 2 bases, with 10 bases between. The CDR3 runs to 15 residues. The study, taken as a whole, reports: Shortening of TCRB CDR3s, moderate but significant, appeared in all four CD4+ subsets of Type 1 diabetes patients. Individuals with type 1 diabetes displayed fewer insertions and more deletions at VDJ junctions.

A sort by CD45RO/CCR7/CD25/CD127/CD95/CD27 yielded CD4+ naive, central memory, regulatory and stem cell-like memory cells. Expressed TCRB transcripts were sequenced because the isolated RNA had all been reverse transcribed beforehand. Reads from naive, central memory and regulatory T cell samples averaged about 3.9 million. Assay used: immunoSEQ multiplex PCR; TCRdb lists only in-frame clones, some missing. This sample has about 280,000 clones, with about 15% found just once. This sequence joins TRBV6-5 and TRBJ2-5; D gene ambiguous. Sample: naive CD4+ T cells from blood. The source is a man between 18 and 35 years old with type 1 diabetes. The CDR3 coding sequence is TGTGCCAGCAGTTACTCCTGGCACCCACAAGAGACCCAGTACTTC. Encoded protein: CASSYSWHPQETQYF.